These T cell receptor beta chains were read from a single sample in a study of shared clonotypes between healthy human individuals. The protocol was immunoSEQ multiplex PCR, while the TCRdb copy is restricted to in-frame clones and leaves out a portion. The sample lists about 820,000 clones, 92% occurring once. The sequencing sample was made of naive CD8+ T cells sorted from blood. These TCRs come from a man aged 30 to 45 in good health. The CDR3 runs from the conserved cysteine through the conserved F or W. A D gene is named only where the DNA matches it firmly. Part of the rows lack a size; the others show once, few, many or a class for expanded clones.

CDR3 protein: CASSLTGPSYEQYF; CDR3 DNA: TGTGCCAGCAGTTTAACGGGGCCGTCCTACGAGCAGTACTTC; V gene: TRBV27; D gene: -; clone size: -; J gene: TRBJ2-7
CDR3 protein: CASSGAGGLNEQFF; CDR3 DNA: TGTGCCAGCAGTGGAGCGGGAGGGCTCAATGAGCAGTTCTTC; V gene: TRBV6-4; D gene: TRBD2; clone size: -; J gene: TRBJ2-1
CDR3 protein: CASSLVRGQLEQYF; CDR3 DNA: TGTGCCAGCAGCCTCGTTAGGGGACAGCTCGAGCAGTACTTC; V gene: TRBV11-2; D gene: TRBD1; clone size: -; J gene: TRBJ2-7
CDR3 protein: CASSSLAGGTDTQYF; CDR3 DNA: TGTGCCAGCAGTTCACTAGCGGGAGGGACAGATACGCAGTATTTT; V gene: TRBV28; D gene: TRBD2; clone size: -; J gene: TRBJ2-3
CDR3 protein: CATGRWDEQYF; CDR3 DNA: TGTGCCACCGGTCGGTGGGACGAGCAGTACTTC; V gene: TRBV15; D gene: -; clone size: -; J gene: TRBJ2-7
CDR3 protein: CASSVGRTSLFGYTF; CDR3 DNA: TGTGCCAGCAGCGTAGGTAGGACATCTTTGTTTGGCTACACCTTC; V gene: TRBV9; D gene: -; clone size: -; J gene: TRBJ1-2
CDR3 protein: CASSESGLTYEQYF; CDR3 DNA: TGTGCCAGCAGTGAATCGGGCCTTACCTACGAGCAGTACTTC; V gene: TRBV25-1; D gene: -; clone size: -; J gene: TRBJ2-7
CDR3 protein: CASSIRDSYNEQFF; CDR3 DNA: TGTGCCAGCAGTATCCGGGACAGTTACAATGAGCAGTTCTTC; V gene: TRBV27; D gene: TRBD1; clone size: once; J gene: TRBJ2-1
CDR3 protein: CASSPRDRYYEQYF; CDR3 DNA: TGTGCCAGCAGCCCCCGGGACAGGTACTACGAGCAGTACTTC; V gene: TRBV14; D gene: TRBD1; clone size: -; J gene: TRBJ2-7
CDR3 protein: CASSQEWAGYQPQHF; CDR3 DNA: TGCGCCAGCAGCCAAGAATGGGCAGGATATCAGCCCCAGCATTTT; V gene: TRBV4-1; D gene: -; clone size: -; J gene: TRBJ1-5
CDR3 protein: CASSETRQGYQETQYF; CDR3 DNA: TGTGCCAGCAGTGAAACACGACAGGGGTACCAAGAGACCCAGTACTTC; V gene: TRBV25-1; D gene: TRBD1; clone size: once; J gene: TRBJ2-5
CDR3 protein: CASSQRTVSSYNEQFF; CDR3 DNA: TGCGCCAGCAGCCAAAGGACGGTGAGCTCCTACAATGAGCAGTTCTTC; V gene: TRBV4-1; D gene: -; clone size: -; J gene: TRBJ2-1
CDR3 protein: CAIRASSYNEQFF; CDR3 DNA: TGTGCCATCAGGGCTAGCAGTTACAATGAGCAGTTCTTC; V gene: TRBV10-3; D gene: -; clone size: -; J gene: TRBJ2-1
CDR3 protein: CASSPRDLSDNTGELFF; CDR3 DNA: TGTGCCAGCAGCCCCCGGGACCTCTCGGATAACACCGGGGAGCTGTTTTTT; V gene: TRBV7-9; D gene: -; clone size: once; J gene: TRBJ2-2
CDR3 protein: CASSVVPGQGNTEAFF; CDR3 DNA: TGTGCCAGCAGCGTAGTTCCGGGACAGGGGAACACTGAAGCTTTCTTT; V gene: TRBV9; D gene: TRBD1; clone size: -; J gene: TRBJ1-1
CDR3 protein: CSVELVRATTYEQYF; CDR3 DNA: TGCAGCGTTGAACTGGTGCGGGCGACAACCTACGAGCAGTACTTC; V gene: TRBV29-1; D gene: -; clone size: -; J gene: TRBJ2-7
CDR3 protein: CASSLGLGLAVYEQYF; CDR3 DNA: TGTGCCAGCAGCTTAGGTTTAGGACTAGCGGTCTACGAGCAGTACTTC; V gene: TRBV7-2; D gene: TRBD2; clone size: -; J gene: TRBJ2-7
CDR3 protein: CASSEDAGDSYEQYF; CDR3 DNA: TGCGCCAGCAGTGAAGACGCAGGTGACTCCTACGAGCAGTACTTC; V gene: TRBV10-2; D gene: -; clone size: -; J gene: TRBJ2-7
CDR3 protein: CASSPGTGAHPGEQYF; CDR3 DNA: TGTGCCAGCAGCCCCGGGACAGGGGCGCACCCTGGGGAGCAGTACTTC; V gene: TRBV7-9; D gene: TRBD1; clone size: -; J gene: TRBJ2-7
CDR3 protein: CASSFFGGIGNEQYF; CDR3 DNA: TGTGCCAGCAGCTTTTTTGGCGGGATAGGCAACGAGCAGTACTTC; V gene: TRBV11-2; D gene: -; clone size: -; J gene: TRBJ2-7
CDR3 protein: CASSRDPYYEQYF; CDR3 DNA: TGTGCCAGCAGCCGGGACCCATACTACGAGCAGTACTTC; V gene: TRBV27; D gene: -; clone size: -; J gene: TRBJ2-7
CDR3 protein: CASSQFAGSTDTQYF; CDR3 DNA: TGCGCCAGCAGCCAATTTGCGGGTAGCACAGATACGCAGTATTTT; V gene: TRBV4-1; D gene: -; clone size: -; J gene: TRBJ2-3
CDR3 protein: CASSPPSGGDNQPQHF; CDR3 DNA: TGTGCCAGCTCACCACCCTCCGGTGGGGACAATCAGCCCCAGCATTTT; V gene: TRBV18; D gene: -; clone size: -; J gene: TRBJ1-5
CDR3 protein: CASSPGEGLNIQYF; CDR3 DNA: TGTGCCAGCAGCCCTGGGGAGGGCCTAAACATTCAGTACTTC; V gene: TRBV7-9; D gene: TRBD2; clone size: -; J gene: TRBJ2-4
CDR3 protein: CASSIGTTYGTDTQYF; CDR3 DNA: TGTGCCAGTAGTATAGGGACTACCTATGGCACAGATACGCAGTATTTT; V gene: TRBV19; D gene: -; clone size: -; J gene: TRBJ2-3
CDR3 protein: CASSSVLSGTGGYNEQFF; CDR3 DNA: TGTGCCAGCAGTTCCGTCCTTTCCGGGACAGGGGGTTACAATGAGCAGTTCTTC; V gene: TRBV27; D gene: TRBD1; clone size: -; J gene: TRBJ2-1
CDR3 protein: CASSLDGSSYEQYF; CDR3 DNA: TGTGCCAGCAGCTTAGACGGCAGCTCCTACGAGCAGTACTTC; V gene: TRBV7-3; D gene: -; clone size: -; J gene: TRBJ2-7
CDR3 protein: CASSSGTLEQYF; CDR3 DNA: TGTGCCAGCAGCTCCGGGACCCTCGAGCAGTACTTC; V gene: TRBV7-9; D gene: -; clone size: -; J gene: TRBJ2-7
CDR3 protein: CASRSWTGALGGTQYF; CDR3 DNA: TGTGCCAGCAGATCGTGGACAGGTGCCCTGGGGGGGACGCAGTATTTT; V gene: TRBV27; D gene: -; clone size: -; J gene: TRBJ2-3
CDR3 protein: CATSTTGPRGRNTIYF; CDR3 DNA: TGTGCCACCAGCACCACGGGGCCGCGGGGGAGAAACACCATATATTTT; V gene: TRBV15; D gene: -; clone size: -; J gene: TRBJ1-3
CDR3 protein: CASSPHLGQGAYEKLFF; CDR3 DNA: TGTGCCAGCAGCCCTCATCTGGGACAGGGGGCCTATGAAAAACTGTTTTTT; V gene: TRBV5-8; D gene: TRBD1; clone size: -; J gene: TRBJ1-4
CDR3 protein: CSVPEMGGNYGYTF; CDR3 DNA: TGCAGCGTTCCGGAGATGGGGGGCAACTATGGCTACACCTTC; V gene: TRBV29-1; D gene: -; clone size: once; J gene: TRBJ1-2
CDR3 protein: CASSRSGAYNEHFF; CDR3 DNA: TGTGCCAGCAGTCGCAGCGGGGCCTACAATGAGCATTTCTTC; V gene: TRBV27; D gene: TRBD2; clone size: -; J gene: TRBJ2-1
CDR3 protein: CAIRSGGLAVKPNTGELFF; CDR3 DNA: TGTGCCATCAGGAGCGGAGGACTAGCGGTAAAACCGAACACCGGGGAGCTGTTTTTT; V gene: TRBV10-3; D gene: TRBD2; clone size: -; J gene: TRBJ2-2
CDR3 protein: CASEKYNEQFF; CDR3 DNA: TGTGCCAGTGAGAAGTACAATGAGCAGTTCTTC; V gene: TRBV19; D gene: -; clone size: -; J gene: TRBJ2-1
CDR3 protein: CASSLHRTEAFF; CDR3 DNA: TGTGCCAGCAGCTTACATCGTACTGAAGCTTTCTTT; V gene: TRBV7-2; D gene: -; clone size: -; J gene: TRBJ1-1
CDR3 protein: CASSWIRERGNTIYF; CDR3 DNA: TGTGCCAGCAGCTGGATCAGGGAAAGGGGAAACACCATATATTTT; V gene: TRBV5-6; D gene: -; clone size: -; J gene: TRBJ1-3
CDR3 protein: CAISEETDNSPLHF; CDR3 DNA: TGTGCCATCAGTGAGGAGACAGATAATTCACCCCTCCACTTT; V gene: TRBV10-3; D gene: -; clone size: -; J gene: TRBJ1-6
CDR3 protein: CASSLKSPYEQYF; CDR3 DNA: TGTGCCAGCAGTTTAAAATCTCCATACGAGCAGTACTTC; V gene: TRBV27; D gene: -; clone size: -; J gene: TRBJ2-7
CDR3 protein: CASSQDSGGRVPFF; CDR3 DNA: TGCGCCAGCAGCCAAGACTCCGGGGGGCGGGTGCCGTTCTTC; V gene: TRBV4-3; D gene: -; clone size: -; J gene: TRBJ2-1
CDR3 protein: CASSFRAGSNEQFF; CDR3 DNA: TGTGCTAGCAGCTTTCGAGCGGGATCCAATGAGCAGTTCTTC; V gene: TRBV7-7; D gene: TRBD2; clone size: -; J gene: TRBJ2-1
CDR3 protein: CASSLSGGGNYGYTF; CDR3 DNA: TGTGCCAGCAGTTTATCCGGGGGGGGTAACTATGGCTACACCTTC; V gene: TRBV27; D gene: -; clone size: -; J gene: TRBJ1-2
CDR3 protein: CASSSVGFTEAFF; CDR3 DNA: TGCGCCAGCAGCTCCGTCGGTTTCACTGAAGCTTTCTTT; V gene: TRBV10-2; D gene: -; clone size: -; J gene: TRBJ1-1
CDR3 protein: CASRNPGSYNEQFF; CDR3 DNA: TGTGCCAGCCGCAACCCGGGCTCCTACAATGAGCAGTTCTTC; V gene: TRBV28; D gene: -; clone size: -; J gene: TRBJ2-1
CDR3 protein: CASTPEGQRADTQYF; CDR3 DNA: TGTGCCAGCACCCCGGAAGGACAGCGCGCAGATACGCAGTATTTT; V gene: TRBV28; D gene: -; clone size: -; J gene: TRBJ2-3
CDR3 protein: CASSQTAGGFEETQYF; CDR3 DNA: TGTGCCAGCAGCCAGACAGCGGGAGGGTTTGAAGAGACCCAGTACTTC; V gene: TRBV28; D gene: TRBD2; clone size: -; J gene: TRBJ2-5
CDR3 protein: CASSQEPGAYEQYF; CDR3 DNA: TGCGCCAGCAGCCAAGAACCGGGGGCCTACGAGCAGTACTTC; V gene: TRBV4-1; D gene: -; clone size: -; J gene: TRBJ2-7
CDR3 protein: CASSSVTGDEQFF; CDR3 DNA: TGTGCCAGCAGTTCAGTCACAGGGGATGAGCAGTTCTTC; V gene: TRBV27; D gene: TRBD1; clone size: few; J gene: TRBJ2-1
CDR3 protein: CASSIIPRGQETQYF; CDR3 DNA: TGTGCCAGTAGTATAATTCCCAGGGGCCAAGAGACCCAGTACTTC; V gene: TRBV19; D gene: -; clone size: -; J gene: TRBJ2-5